The next 17 T cell receptor beta chains were all read from a single sample in a study of T cells in Graves' hyperthyroidism and ophthalmopathy. What was amplified from RNA transcripts were TCR beta CDR3 regions. TCR CDR3 regions were first amplified by RT-PCR with HTBI primers. TCRdb called the multiplex PCR reads again in MiXCR, with one record for every CDR3 protein. The sample includes 300,000 to 450,000 distinct CDR3 sequences, approximately 15% of them seen just once. Sequencing used blood. The source is a woman aged 55-69 years with Graves' hyperthyroidism.

This clonotype was found many times. The rearrangement joins TRBV2 to TRBJ2-7; TRBD2 aligns across 15 bases. The CDR3 spans 15 residues. Germline V gene data show CDR1 as SNHLY and CDR2 as FYNNEI. The V gene end was trimmed by 8 bases and the J gene end by 3 bases; junction bases not matched to a gene: 5. The CDR3 reads CASGLGLAGGYEQYF. In DNA form, the CDR3 reads TGTGCCAGCGGCCTGGGACTAGCGGGGGGCTACGAGCAGTACTTC. Looking up the rest from reference TRBV2 and TRBJ2-7 gives the full variable domain: EPEVTQTPSHQVTQMGQEVILRCVPISNHLYFYWYRQILGQKVEFLVSFYNNEISEKSEIFDDQFSVERPDGSNFTLKIRSTKLEDSAMYFCASGLGLAGGYEQYFGPGTRLTVT.

This clonotype was observed a few times. V usage is TRBV20-1 and J usage is TRBJ2-3, with D hard to call. CDR1 is DFQATT, CDR2 SNEGSKA, per germline (reference sequence). V lost 2 bases and J lost 2, with 8 bases in between. The CDR3 totals 13 residues. In DNA, the CDR3 is TGCAGTGCTAGAACCTATAACACAGATACGCAGTATTTT. Encoded protein: CSARTYNTDTQYF.

This clonotype was detected many times. The chain has TRBV27 and TRBJ2-7, with 8 bases aligning to TRBD1. Germline V gives CDR1 MNHEY, CDR2 SMNVEV (reference sequence). The CDR3 has 15 amino acids. The junction had 6 bases not matched to a gene; V was cut back by 3 bases and J by 2 bases. CDR3 sequence (DNA): TGTGCCAGCAGTTTCCCGGGGACAGGTACCTACGAGCAGTACTTC. Residues: CASSFPGTGTYEQYF.

CDR3: CSAAGTGVDEQFF. In DNA form, the CDR3 reads TGCAGTGCGGCCGGGACAGGGGTCGATGAGCAGTTCTTC. The rearrangement joins TRBV20-1 to TRBJ2-1, with TRBD1 matching 10 bases. CDR1 and CDR2 (germline): DFQATT, SNEGSKA (reference sequence). The ends lost 6 bases at V and 8 bases at J; junction bases unmatched: 7. The CDR3 length is 13 residues.

A note on this clonotype: It may be a read error: a sequence one base away is much more abundant. V usage is TRBV12-3 or TRBV12-4 and J usage is TRBJ1-5; TRBD1 matches 7 bases. Losses at the gene ends were 3 bases for V and 5 bases for J; bases not matched to a gene: 7. The CDR3 totals 15 residues. DNA of the CDR3: TGTGCCAGCAGTTTCCGACAGGGAAGGTATCAGCCCCAGCATTTT. Amino acid sequence: CASSFRQGRYQPQHF.

This clonotype was recorded many times. V usage is TRBV7-8 and J usage is TRBJ1-5; 8 nucleotides align to TRBD1. Losses at the gene ends were 1 base for V and 6 bases for J; bases not matched to a gene: 5. The CDR3 runs 15 residues. The germline V gene has CDR1 SGHVS and CDR2 FQNEAQ. CDR3 nucleotides: TGTGCCAGCAGCTTAGGGACAGGGTGGGGTCAGCCCCAGCATTTT. It specifies CASSLGTGWGQPQHF.

The table lists this clonotype with many counts. The chain has TRBV29-1 and TRBJ1-1; 10 positions match TRBD1. Per the germline V gene, CDR1 is SQVTM and CDR2 is ANQGSEA. V gave up 6 bases and J gave up 1 base; unmatched junction bases: 5. This CDR3 comprises 14 residues. The DNA of the CDR3 is TGCAGCGTCGGGACAGGGGTAAGGAACACTGAAGCTTTCTTT. Protein sequence: CSVGTGVRNTEAFF.

This clonotype was recorded many times. The chain combines TRBV19 with TRBJ2-2; D is undetermined. The CDR3 covers 15 residues. V was shortened by 3 bases and J by 0 bases, with 8 bases between the two germline ends. Germline CDR1 reads LNHDA; CDR2 reads SQIVND (reference sequence). In DNA, the CDR3 is TGTGCCAGTAGTATTTACTCAGCGAACACCGGGGAGCTGTTTTTT. This encodes CASSIYSANTGELFF. The whole variable domain, remainder taken from reference TRBV19 and TRBJ2-2, is DGGITQSPKYLFRKEGQNVTLSCEQNLNHDAMYWYRQDPGQGLRLIYYSQIVNDFQKGDIAEGYSVSREKKESFPLTVTSAQKNPTAFYLCASSIYSANTGELFFGEGSRLTVL.

The gene calls are TRBV12-3 or TRBV12-4 and TRBJ1-4, with D possibly being TRBD1 (6 bases). This CDR3 comprises 14 residues. Trimming cost V 1 base and J 10 bases, with 13 bases left between them. CDR3 residues: CASSLGQARGKLFF. The CDR3 coding sequence is TGTGCCAGCAGTTTAGGACAGGCCAGGGGAAAACTGTTTTTT.

This clonotype was seen repeatedly, ten times or more. CDR3 protein: CSARAPTSGRLGTDTQYF. The CDR3, as DNA: TGCAGTGCTAGAGCCCCGACTAGCGGGAGGTTGGGCACAGATACGCAGTATTTT. The rearrangement joins TRBV20-1 to TRBJ2-3; 13 positions match TRBD2. V shed 1 base, J shed 1 base, and the junction held 8 bases outside the gene matches. The CDR3 has 18 residues. Germline CDR1 DFQATT, CDR2 SNEGSKA (reference sequence).

J is TRBJ2-3 and V is TRBV6-1, with D perhaps TRBD2 (6 bases). The CDR3 sequence is 15 residues long. V lost 4 bases and J 1 base, leaving 12 bases between the germline ends. CDR1 and CDR2 (germline): MNHNS, SASEGT. CDR3 amino acids: CASSAWTGGTDTQYF. The CDR3 coding sequence is TGTGCCAGCAGTGCCTGGACGGGAGGCACAGATACGCAGTATTTT.

The chain employs TRBV2 and TRBJ1-3, with D possibly being TRBD1 (5 bases). Germline-derived CDR1 and CDR2 are SNHLY and FYNNEI. This CDR3 comprises 15 residues. Trimming pared 6 bases from V and 0 bases from J, leaving 12 bases between. CDR3 region: CASRGLYSSGNTIYF. CDR3 DNA: TGTGCCAGCAGGGGGCTGTACTCCTCTGGAAACACCATATATTTT.

There are many counts of this clonotype. The chain employs TRBV12-3 or TRBV12-4 and TRBJ2-1, with 11 bases that match TRBD2. J gave up 6 bases and V 5 bases, and 9 bases lay outside the gene matches. This CDR3 region has 16 residues. This chain's CDR3 is CASSRSLAGEGNEQFF. CDR3 coding DNA: TGTGCCAGCAGTCGGTCACTAGCGGGAGAGGGCAATGAGCAGTTCTTC.

This clonotype was counted ten times or more. V and J are TRBV19 and TRBJ2-1; 10 bases line up with TRBD2. V shed 4 bases, J shed 8 bases, and the junction held 20 bases outside the gene matches. CDR3 size: 19 residues. Per germline, CDR1 LNHDA and CDR2 SQIVND (reference sequence). The CDR3 coding sequence is TGTGCCAGTAGTACCTGGGGGGAGGCAAGCGGGAGGGCCCTCGATGAGCAGTTCTTC. It specifies CASSTWGEASGRALDEQFF.

Many counts were recorded for this clonotype. The CDR3 sequence is CASMAREDYEQYF. In nucleotides, the CDR3 is TGTGCCAGCATGGCCAGGGAGGACTACGAGCAGTACTTC. This chain joins TRBV6-1 and TRBJ2-7; possibly TRBD2 for D (6 bases). The CDR3 contains 13 residues. V lost 7 bases and J 3 bases, leaving 13 bases between the germline ends. Germline V gene lookup returns CDR1 MNHNS and CDR2 SASEGT.

This clonotype showed up just a few times. The genes are TRBV19 and TRBJ2-5; D unresolved. Trimming stripped 4 bases from V and 1 base from J, with 7 bases between. The length of the CDR3 is 13 residues. Per germline, CDR1 LNHDA and CDR2 SQIVND (reference sequence). CDR3 sequence reads: CASSNPAQETQYF. The CDR3 coding sequence is TGTGCCAGTAGTAATCCCGCCCAAGAGACCCAGTACTTC.

This clonotype was counted many times. The CDR3 loop is CSAFGQGAKNTEAFF. As DNA, the CDR3 is TGCAGTGCTTTTGGACAGGGGGCGAAGAACACTGAAGCTTTCTTT. The genes are TRBV20-1 and TRBJ1-1; 11 bases are a match to TRBD1. There are 15 residues in the CDR3. Germline CDR1 DFQATT, CDR2 SNEGSKA (reference sequence). With 5 bases clipped from V and 1 base from J, the junction kept 6 bases outside the gene matches.